This TCR beta chain was obtained from a study of T cell responses to AZD1222 COVID-19 vaccine. V gave up 2 bases and J gave up 9 bases, with 5 bases separating them. This CDR3 comprises 12 residues. CDR1 LGHDT and CDR2 YNNKEL come from the germline V gene (reference sequence). The method was immunoSEQ multiplex PCR; TCRdb's version includes in-frame clones alone and lacks a portion of them. The sample records some 150,000 clones, 90% being singletons. V and J are TRBV3-1 (or the pseudogene TRBV3-2) and TRBJ1-6, with D unresolved. This sample comprised peripheral blood, obtained on day 0 of AZD1222 vaccination. The TCR sequence derives from an adult in good health. CDR3 sequence: CASSQLASPLHF. CDR3 bases: TGTGCCAGCAGCCAATTAGCTTCACCCCTCCACTTT.